These 2 T cell receptor beta chains came from one sample sequenced in a study of tumor-infiltrating lymphocytes in primary liver carcinoma. Investigators took RNA and DNA out together from roughly 18-30 mg of unsorted bulk tissue. Making TCR beta cDNA involved approximately 480 ng total RNA and a constant-region primer. A slightly modified ARM-PCR protocol with three nested multiplex PCR rounds produced these TCR beta libraries. Forward primers for TRBV1-TRBV30 and a C-beta reverse primer served the first two PCR rounds, at approximately 10 cycles each. TCRdb fed the multiplex PCR reads into MiXCR, producing one record per CDR3 protein. This table has fewer than 250,000 distinct CDR3 sequences, approximately 86% appearing once. The sequenced material came from tumor tissue from primary liver carcinoma. The receptors were sampled from a man in his forties or fifties with primary liver carcinoma and hepatitis B virus infection.

Regarding this clonotype: A read error may account for a junction end that differs from germline. The V call is TRBV10-3, the J call TRBJ1-5; D is unresolved. CDR3 length equals 14 residues. The V gene's germline CDR1 is ENHRY and CDR2 SYGVKD. This CDR3 is CAISEVLHGQPQHF. CDR3 sequence (DNA): TGTGCCATTAGTGAGGTACTCCATGGTCAGCCCCAGCATTTT.

CDR3 amino acids: CAISLATGAPDTQYF. The CDR3 nucleotides are TGTGCCATCAGCCTCGCTACGGGAGCCCCAGATACGCAGTATTTT. The chain couples TRBV10-3 to TRBJ2-3, with D maybe TRBD2 (6 bases). The length of the CDR3 is 15 residues. The V end lost 6 bases, the J end lost 4 bases, and 17 bases lay between the germline ends. In germline, CDR1 is ENHRY, CDR2 SYGVKD.